These 14 T cell receptor beta chains came from one sample sequenced in a study of shared clonotypes between healthy human individuals. Sequenced by immunoSEQ multiplex PCR; TCRdb stores in-frame clones only, minus some. Among approximately 740,000 clones listed, around 67% were seen once. Sequenced: memory CD4+ T cells sorted from blood. Stated subset: CD45RA-negative fraction. These receptors all come from a woman in her 30s in good health.

This clone appeared a few times. The chain has TRBV30 and TRBJ1-2; 10 nucleotides match TRBD1. The junction had 3 bases not matched to a gene; V was cut back by 2 bases and J by 6 bases. CDR1 is GTSNPN, CDR2 SVGIG, per germline (reference sequence). The CDR3 loop spans 13 amino acids. The DNA for the CDR3 is TGTGCCTGGAGTCGACAGGGGGCTCATGGCTACACCTTC. Amino acids: CAWSRQGAHGYTF.

The rearrangement uses TRBV18 and TRBJ1-2; tentative D call: TRBD1 (6 bases). Germline CDR1 and CDR2: KGHSH and LQKENI. Trimming stripped 3 bases from V and 13 bases from J, with 27 bases between. The CDR3 has 16 residues. CDR3 nucleotides: TGTGCCAGCTCACCGAACATACAGGGAAGGGAGAGAGTCAGCACCTTC. It yields the protein CASSPNIQGRERVSTF.

The chain employs TRBV11-2 and TRBJ2-1; D not resolved. CDR1 and CDR2 from the germline V gene are SGHAT and FQNNGV. The CDR3 totals 12 residues. V lost 3 bases to trimming and J lost 7 bases, with 7 bases between them. CDR3 protein: CASSFSANEQFF. The CDR3, as DNA: TGTGCCAGCAGCTTTTCCGCAAATGAGCAGTTCTTC.

The V call is TRBV27, the J call TRBJ2-7; perhaps D is TRBD1 or TRBD2 (5 bases each). This CDR3 has 14 amino acids. The V end lost 3 bases, the J end lost 7 bases, and 16 bases lay between the germline ends. Germline V CDR1 and CDR2: MNHEY, SMNVEV (reference sequence). The CDR3 nucleotides read TGTGCCAGCAGTTTCGGCAGGGCGACGGGGGAGCAGTACTTC. Encoded protein: CASSFGRATGEQYF.

The rearrangement joins TRBV19 to TRBJ2-3, with D perhaps given as TRBD1 or TRBD2 (5 bases each). The CDR3 totals 14 residues. The V and J ends lost 7 bases and 1 base respectively, with 12 bases between them. CDR1 and CDR2 (germline): LNHDA, SQIVND (reference sequence). The CDR3 protein is CASKVRGGTDTQYF. The CDR3, as DNA: TGTGCCAGTAAGGTGAGGGGTGGCACAGATACGCAGTATTTT.

The V call is TRBV30, the J call TRBJ2-5; unclear D gene. V was pared by 8 bases and J by 4 bases, with 20 bases between. Looked up from germline, CDR1 is GTSNPN and CDR2 is SVGIG (reference sequence). The CDR3 totals 14 residues. The CDR3 here is CAGKRTQFVETQYF. In DNA, the CDR3 is TGTGCCGGGAAAAGGACGCAGTTCGTAGAGACCCAGTACTTC.

The gene calls are TRBV15 and TRBJ2-7, with 9 bases aligning to TRBD1. J gave up 3 bases and V 0 bases, and 6 bases lay outside the gene matches. Germline values: CDR1 LNHNV, CDR2 YYDKDF (reference sequence). CDR3 size: 16 residues. Here the CDR3 reads CATSRDGGTGIYEQYF. The CDR3 DNA reads TGTGCCACCAGCAGAGATGGCGGGACAGGGATCTACGAGCAGTACTTC.

This clone was seen a few times. The chain employs TRBV28 and TRBJ1-4; no definite D call. Trimming took 9 bases from V and 0 from J, leaving 11 bases between them. CDR1 and CDR2 (germline): MDHEN, SYDVKM. The length of the CDR3 is 14 residues. The CDR3: CASIEGSTNEKLFF. The DNA of the CDR3 is TGTGCCAGTATTGAGGGATCAACTAATGAAAAACTGTTTTTT.

This clone has a count of ten or more. V is TRBV28 and J is TRBJ2-2, with 11 positions matching TRBD1. CDR1 MDHEN and CDR2 SYDVKM come from the germline V gene. V lost 8 bases, J lost 1 base, and 15 bases stayed unmatched. CDR3 length equals 19 residues. The CDR3 DNA is TGTGCCAGCTATCCCTCGCCCGGGACAGGGGGGAGGAACACCGGGGAGCTGTTTTTT. This sequence encodes CASYPSPGTGGRNTGELFF.

The J gene is TRBJ2-1, the V gene TRBV4-2, with 14 bases matching TRBD2. Germline lookup yields CDR1 LGHNA and CDR2 YNFKEQ. The CDR3 contains 15 residues. V shed 6 bases, J shed 7 bases, and the junction held 5 bases outside the gene matches. CDR3 region: CASSSGTSGGNEQFF. CDR3 bases: TGTGCCAGCAGTTCAGGGACTAGCGGGGGAAATGAGCAGTTCTTC.

The chain carries TRBV5-5 and TRBJ2-1; tentative D call: TRBD1 (5 bases). This CDR3 is 13 amino acids long. Trimming pared 6 bases from V and 5 bases from J, leaving 12 bases between. CDR1 SGHKS and CDR2 YYEKEE come from the germline V gene (reference sequence). As DNA, the CDR3 is TGTGCCAGCACCTCGTGGACACACAATGAGCAGTTCTTC. It yields the protein CASTSWTHNEQFF.

This clone came up a few times. The genes are TRBV19 and TRBJ1-1; no firm D call. The CDR3 sequence is 14 residues long. Germline V gene sequence: CDR1 LNHDA, CDR2 SQIVND (reference sequence). V shed 7 bases and J shed 0 bases, with 12 bases lying between them. This CDR3 reads CASNQPIMNTEAFF. CDR3 sequence (DNA): TGTGCCAGTAACCAGCCAATTATGAACACTGAAGCTTTCTTT.

The chain is built from TRBV28 and TRBJ2-1, with D perhaps matching TRBD1 (6 bases). Germline V CDR1 and CDR2: MDHEN, SYDVKM. V shed 6 bases and J shed 12 bases, with 12 bases lying between them. There are 11 residues in the CDR3. CDR3 in amino acids: CASRGGLGQFF. The CDR3 bases are TGTGCCAGCAGAGGGGGATTGGGGCAGTTCTTC.

Here the CDR3 reads CSVEVMTGGSYEQYF. DNA for the CDR3: TGCAGCGTTGAAGTGATGACAGGGGGGTCCTACGAGCAGTACTTC. The chain couples TRBV29-1 to TRBJ2-7; 9 bases align to TRBD1. This CDR3 spans 15 amino acids. Germline V gene sequence: CDR1 SQVTM, CDR2 ANQGSEA. Losses at the gene ends were 1 base for V and 1 base for J; bases not matched to a gene: 5.